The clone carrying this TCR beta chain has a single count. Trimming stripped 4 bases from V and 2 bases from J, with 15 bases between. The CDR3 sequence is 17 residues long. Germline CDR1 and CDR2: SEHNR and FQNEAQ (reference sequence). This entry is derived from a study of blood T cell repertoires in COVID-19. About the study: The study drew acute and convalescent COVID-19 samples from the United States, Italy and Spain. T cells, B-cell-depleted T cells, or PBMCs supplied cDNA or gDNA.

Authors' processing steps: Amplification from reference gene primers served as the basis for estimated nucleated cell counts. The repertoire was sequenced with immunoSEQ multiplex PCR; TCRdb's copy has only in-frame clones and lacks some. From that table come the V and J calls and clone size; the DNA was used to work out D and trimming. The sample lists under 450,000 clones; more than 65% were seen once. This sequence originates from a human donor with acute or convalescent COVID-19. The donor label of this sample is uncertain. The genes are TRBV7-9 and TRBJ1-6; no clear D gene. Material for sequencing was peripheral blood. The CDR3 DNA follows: TGTGCCAGCAGCTCATCCACCCGAGGCCCCTATAATTCACCCCTCCACTTT. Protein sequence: CASSSSTRGPYNSPLHF.